Sequencing of this T cell receptor beta chain was carried out in a study of cytomegalovirus exposure and HLA in healthy donors. Study background: The roughly 670 first-cohort repertoires shared a platform with the approximately 110 validation repertoires, as reported in a later analysis.

Overall study results and limits: A few CMV-associated chains proved CMV antigen-specific in vitro. High specificity and sensitivity for cytomegalovirus status were reported for the classifier.

Profiling relied on immunoSEQ multiplex PCR, and the TCRdb table lists in-frame clones only, not all of them. The table has about 75,000 clones, 85% seen once. The CDR3 loop spans 17 amino acids. About this clone itself: What it binds is unknown.

This chain uses TRBV21-1 with TRBJ2-5; the DNA was not used to check the table's D call, TRBD2. TRBV21-1 is assigned pseudogene status. The sample was PBMCs. The sequence was obtained from a man younger than 40 in good health and CMV-seronegative. This CDR3 reads CASSISGEGPDQETQYF. The CDR3 DNA follows: TGTGCCAGCAGTATTTCGGGGGAGGGACCCGACCAAGAGACCCAGTACTTC.